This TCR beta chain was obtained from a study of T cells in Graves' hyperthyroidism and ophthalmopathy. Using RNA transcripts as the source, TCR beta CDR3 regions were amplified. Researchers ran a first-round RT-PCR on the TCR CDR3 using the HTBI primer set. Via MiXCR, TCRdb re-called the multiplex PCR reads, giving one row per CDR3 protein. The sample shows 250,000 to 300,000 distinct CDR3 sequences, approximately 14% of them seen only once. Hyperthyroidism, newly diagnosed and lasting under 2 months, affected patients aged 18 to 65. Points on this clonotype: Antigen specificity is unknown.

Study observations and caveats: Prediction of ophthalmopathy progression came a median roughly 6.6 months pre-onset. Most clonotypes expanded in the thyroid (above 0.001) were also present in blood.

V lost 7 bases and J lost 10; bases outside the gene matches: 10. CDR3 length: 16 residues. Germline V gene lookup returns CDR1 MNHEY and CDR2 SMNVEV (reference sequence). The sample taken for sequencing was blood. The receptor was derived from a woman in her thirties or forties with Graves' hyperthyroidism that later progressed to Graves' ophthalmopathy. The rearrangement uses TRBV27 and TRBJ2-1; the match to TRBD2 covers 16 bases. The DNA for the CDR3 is TGTGCCAGCAAATTGAGTGGGACTAGCGGGAGGGGAGAGCAGTTCTTC. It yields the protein CASKLSGTSGRGEQFF.